This TCR beta chain is drawn from a study of CD8 T cells in ankylosing spondylitis. Study conclusions and caveats: Disease-linked clones bore a CD8+ phenotype, appearing relatively rarely in peripheral blood. For ankylosing spondylitis blood, a TCR beta motif of 8 or 9 highly homologous variants appeared characteristic. Matched ankylosing spondylitis synovial fluid reportedly contained a significantly enriched population of disease-linked clones.

TCRdb re-called the 5' RACE reads with MiXCR, one entry per CDR3 protein. The data hold over 400,000 distinct CDR3 sequences, with roughly 27% observed a single time. Comment on this clonotype: What it recognizes is unknown.

Trimming removed 7 bases at V and 6 bases at J, with 16 bases between. The CDR3 extends over 14 amino acids. Germline values: CDR1 SNHLY, CDR2 FYNNEI. Sequenced input: blood, either unsorted or a sorted T cell fraction (not recorded which). This sequence was found in a male donor with ankylosing spondylitis. This chain uses TRBV2 with TRBJ2-1; maybe TRBD1 (6 bases). The CDR3, as DNA: TGTGCCAGCACCTCGATGACAGGCGGCAATGAGCAGTTCTTC. Translating it yields CASTSMTGGNEQFF.